Listed here are 3 T cell receptor beta chains from one sample, sequenced in a study of blood T cell repertoires in COVID-19. Generated by immunoSEQ multiplex PCR, the TCRdb table keeps only in-frame clones and is missing some. This sample carries about 68,000 clones, around 88% of them seen once, and the ten largest clones take 5.5% to 7%. Input material: peripheral blood. The receptors were gathered from a man older than 75 with COVID-19, enrolled during active disease.

This clone showed up just once. J is TRBJ1-1 and V is TRBV23-1; 7 nucleotides align to TRBD1. TRBV23-1 is annotated as an ORF whose role is uncertain. CDR3 length: 12 amino acids. The V and J ends lost 4 bases and 7 bases, in that order; junction bases with no gene match: 3. The CDR3 reads CASSLTGLEAFF. In DNA form, the CDR3 reads TGCGCCAGCAGTCTGACAGGGCTTGAAGCTTTCTTT.

The chain employs TRBV10-3 and TRBJ2-7; tentatively, D is TRBD1 (6 bases). The CDR3 covers 14 residues. The germline gives CDR1 ENHRY, CDR2 SYGVKD. V was shortened by 5 bases and J by 3 bases, with 14 bases between the two germline ends. CDR3 residues: CAISPTRGNYEQYF. CDR3 nucleotides: TGTGCCATCAGTCCCACTAGGGGGAACTACGAGCAGTACTTC.

CDR3 residues: CASSFSVTGLYNEQFF. CDR3 nucleotides: TGTGCCAGCAGCTTCAGTGTTACAGGGCTATACAATGAGCAGTTCTTC. The gene calls are TRBV5-5 and TRBJ2-1; D is possibly TRBD1 (6 bases). Trimming stripped 2 bases from V and 4 bases from J, with 16 bases between. From germline, CDR1 is SGHKS and CDR2 YYEKEE (reference sequence). The CDR3 sequence is 16 residues long.